These 7 T cell receptor beta chains were all obtained from the same sample, sequenced in a study of T cells in Graves' hyperthyroidism and ophthalmopathy. Template material for amplifying TCR beta CDR3 regions consisted of RNA transcripts. The study used the HTBI primer set for a first-round RT-PCR of the TCR CDR3. MiXCR, run by TCRdb on the multiplex PCR reads, gives a single entry per CDR3 protein. The sample includes hundreds of thousands of distinct CDR3 sequences, 16% of them seen just once. The sample comprised blood. The receptors stem from a woman aged 40 to 50 with Graves' ophthalmopathy.

This clonotype is a singleton in its sample. The chain uses TRBV29-1 and TRBJ1-5; D is undetermined. The CDR3 has 14 residues. V dropped 7 bases and J dropped 4 bases, with 17 bases sitting between them. Germline V CDR1 and CDR2: SQVTM, ANQGSEA. CDR3 region: CSASAGLENQPQHF. The CDR3, as DNA: TGCAGCGCGTCCGCCGGGCTCGAGAATCAGCCCCAGCATTTT.

This clonotype was recorded at least ten times. The CDR3 DNA follows: TGTGCCAGCAGGGAGAGGGACGGAATCAATCAGCCCCAGCATTTT. It translates to CASRERDGINQPQHF. This chain uses TRBV6-1 with TRBJ1-5; maybe TRBD1 (5 bases). This CDR3 is built from 15 residues. Between the trimmed V and J ends, which lost 6 bases and 3 bases, there was a span of 15 bases. Germline loops: CDR1 MNHNS, CDR2 SASEGT.

This clonotype was detected only a few times. The chain links TRBV11-2 to TRBJ2-6, with a tentative D call TRBD2 (5 bases). There are 19 residues in the CDR3. V shed 5 bases and J shed 0 bases, with 20 bases lying between them. Germline V CDR1 and CDR2: SGHAT, FQNNGV. The chain's CDR3 is CASSGRGWAGGSGANVLTF. The CDR3 DNA is TGTGCCAGCAGCGGCAGAGGGTGGGCAGGTGGCTCTGGGGCCAACGTCCTGACTTTC.

This clonotype turned up a few times. V gene TRBV28 combines with J gene TRBJ1-5; 7 nucleotides agree with TRBD1. This CDR3 has 15 residues. CDR1 is MDHEN, CDR2 SYDVKM, per germline. The V and J ends lost 8 bases and 4 bases, in that order; junction bases with no gene match: 11. Here the CDR3 reads CASGDRVSPNQPQHF. As DNA, the CDR3 is TGTGCCAGCGGCGACAGGGTGAGCCCTAATCAGCCCCAGCATTTT.

CDR3 loop: CASSDMGDTQYF. The DNA for the CDR3 is TGTGCCAGCAGTGATATGGGCGATACGCAGTATTTT. The rearrangement joins TRBV2 to TRBJ2-3; no clear D. The V end was cut by 3 bases, the J end by 6 bases, with 7 bases between. The CDR3 is 12 residues long. Germline V lookup: CDR1 SNHLY, CDR2 FYNNEI.

Ten or more counts support this clonotype. This rearrangement joins TRBV28 to TRBJ1-1; D ambiguous. Germline CDR1 MDHEN, CDR2 SYDVKM. The germline V and J ends were trimmed by 4 bases and 1 base, with 4 bases remaining between them. CDR3 length equals 12 residues. CDR3 protein: CASSSANTEAFF. CDR3 coding DNA: TGTGCCAGCAGTTCTGCGAACACTGAAGCTTTCTTT.

The rearrangement uses TRBV6-1 and TRBJ2-2, with D maybe TRBD1 (6 bases). Trimming pared 6 bases from V and 5 bases from J, leaving 16 bases between. This CDR3 contains 15 residues. The germline V gene encodes CDR1 MNHNS and CDR2 SASEGT. DNA of the CDR3: TGTGCCAGCAGGCCACAACAGGGTTGGACCGGGGAGCTGTTTTTT. Protein sequence: CASRPQQGWTGELFF.